A selection of T cell receptor beta chains follows, all from one sample in a study of regulatory T cells. Assay used: immunoSEQ multiplex PCR; TCRdb lists only in-frame clones, some missing. This table holds about 21,000 clones, nearly 90% found once. The sequenced sample consisted of conventional CD4+ T cells sorted from blood. These receptors were taken from a child under 18 with CD3G deficiency. The CDR3 runs from the conserved cysteine through the conserved F or W. The order of the fields is CDR3 DNA, CDR3 protein, D gene, clone size, J gene, V gene. D genes are given only for firm matches. Only some rows state a clone size, as once, few, many or a class for expanded clones.

DNA: TGTGCCAGCAGCCATGACAAGGGGGGGCTGGAGCAGTACTTC
CDR3: CASSHDKGGLEQYF
D: -
size: few
J: TRBJ2-7
V: TRBV28

DNA: TGCGCCAGCAGCCCTCAGGGGCCCGTAGGTGAGCAGTTCTTC
CDR3: CASSPQGPVGEQFF
D: -
size: -
J: TRBJ2-1
V: TRBV5-1

DNA: TGCGCCAGCAGCTTGGGGCCCGAGAGCTCCTACGAGCAGTACTTC
CDR3: CASSLGPESSYEQYF
D: -
size: -
J: TRBJ2-7
V: TRBV5-1

DNA: TGTGCCAGCAGTTTAAGGGGGCTGCGGGGATATCAGCCCCAGCATTTT
CDR3: CASSLRGLRGYQPQHF
D: TRBD1
size: -
J: TRBJ1-5
V: TRBV28

DNA: TGTGCCAGCAGTCAAACTAGCGGGAGGGGATACGAGCAGTACTTC
CDR3: CASSQTSGRGYEQYF
D: TRBD2
size: -
J: TRBJ2-7
V: TRBV28

DNA: TGTGCCAGCAGTTCCCTCTCAAAGGCGGGAGTGGTGGAGACCCAGTACTTC
CDR3: CASSSLSKAGVVETQYF
D: TRBD2
size: -
J: TRBJ2-5
V: TRBV27

DNA: TGTGCCAGCAGCTTAGCAGGGAGGGACACTGAAGCTTTCTTT
CDR3: CASSLAGRDTEAFF
D: -
size: few
J: TRBJ1-1
V: TRBV11-3

DNA: TGTGCCAGCAGCCTTACTACTAGCGGCTCCTACGAGCAGTACTTC
CDR3: CASSLTTSGSYEQYF
D: TRBD2
size: once
J: TRBJ2-7
V: TRBV11-2

DNA: TGTGCCAGTAGTATAACGGGAACGGGGGCCGGGGAGCTGTTTTTT
CDR3: CASSITGTGAGELFF
D: -
size: -
J: TRBJ2-2
V: TRBV19

DNA: TGTGCCAGCAGTACTCCGGGGGGCAGTCAGCCCCAGCATTTT
CDR3: CASSTPGGSQPQHF
D: -
size: -
J: TRBJ1-5
V: TRBV28

DNA: TGTGCCAGCAGTCCAGACCTTGGACAGTCTAGCACAGATACGCAGTATTTT
CDR3: CASSPDLGQSSTDTQYF
D: -
size: -
J: TRBJ2-3
V: TRBV28

DNA: TGTGCCAGCAGCTCCGGGTTTGGCGAGCAGTACTTC
CDR3: CASSSGFGEQYF
D: -
size: -
J: TRBJ2-7
V: TRBV7-9

DNA: TGTGCCAGCAGTCCCCTCTGGGCGGGAGTCCCCTACGAGCAGTACTTC
CDR3: CASSPLWAGVPYEQYF
D: TRBD2
size: -
J: TRBJ2-7
V: TRBV28

DNA: TGTGCCAGCAGCTTAGTAGGTGTTGGTGAGCAGTTCTTC
CDR3: CASSLVGVGEQFF
D: -
size: -
J: TRBJ2-1
V: TRBV7-6

DNA: TGTGCCAGCTCACCACGTCTAAAAGAGACCCAGTACTTC
CDR3: CASSPRLKETQYF
D: -
size: -
J: TRBJ2-5
V: TRBV18

DNA: TGTGCCAGCAGTCGGGGGGTGACTGAAGCTTTCTTT
CDR3: CASSRGVTEAFF
D: -
size: few
J: TRBJ1-1
V: TRBV6-6

DNA: TGTGCCAGCAGCTTAGATCGGGGGAAGGATGGCTACACCTTC
CDR3: CASSLDRGKDGYTF
D: -
size: -
J: TRBJ1-2
V: TRBV7-8

DNA: TGTGCCACCAAAGGGGGAACCGGGGAGCTGTTTTTT
CDR3: CATKGGTGELFF
D: -
size: -
J: TRBJ2-2
V: TRBV10-3

DNA: TGCGCCAGCAGCTTGGGGCGGGAGGGCCCTGGAGATACGCAGTATTTT
CDR3: CASSLGREGPGDTQYF
D: TRBD2
size: -
J: TRBJ2-3
V: TRBV5-1

DNA: TGTGCCAGCAGCCCCTCCGGGGTGGCAGCTGAAGCTTTCTTT
CDR3: CASSPSGVAAEAFF
D: -
size: -
J: TRBJ1-1
V: TRBV11-2

DNA: TGTGCCAGCAGTTTGTCCCGGGGGGCAGGGATGGTGGATACGCAGTATTTT
CDR3: CASSLSRGAGMVDTQYF
D: -
size: -
J: TRBJ2-3
V: TRBV28

DNA: TGTGCCAGCAGTGAACAGGGGTATTACCGCAATCAGCCCCAGCATTTT
CDR3: CASSEQGYYRNQPQHF
D: TRBD1
size: -
J: TRBJ1-5
V: TRBV28

DNA: TGTGCCAGCAGCTTAGGGTTCGAGCAGTACTTC
CDR3: CASSLGFEQYF
D: -
size: -
J: TRBJ2-7
V: TRBV5-5

DNA: TGCGCCAGCACGAAGGGCGACAGCTGGGCCAATGAGCAGTTCTTC
CDR3: CASTKGDSWANEQFF
D: -
size: few
J: TRBJ2-1
V: TRBV5-1

DNA: TGTGCCAGCAGCTTAGGCCCGGGACAGGGTTCCTACGAGCAGTACTTC
CDR3: CASSLGPGQGSYEQYF
D: TRBD1
size: -
J: TRBJ2-7
V: TRBV7-8

DNA: TGTGCCAGCAGCTCCTTCTTGGGTGGAGAGCAGTACTTC
CDR3: CASSSFLGGEQYF
D: -
size: -
J: TRBJ2-7
V: TRBV7-7

DNA: TGTGCCAGCAGCAAACTAGGAAATGAGCAGTTCTTC
CDR3: CASSKLGNEQFF
D: -
size: -
J: TRBJ2-1
V: TRBV7-8

DNA: TGTGCCAGCAGTGCTGGGTTCGCTTGGGCCAACGTCCTGACTTTC
CDR3: CASSAGFAWANVLTF
D: -
size: -
J: TRBJ2-6
V: TRBV6-1

DNA: TGTGCCAGCAGTGTGGGGGGCCGGAACACTGAAGCTTTCTTT
CDR3: CASSVGGRNTEAFF
D: -
size: -
J: TRBJ1-1
V: TRBV6-1

DNA: TGTGCCAGCAGTTTCAACTCTGGGGCCAACGTCCTGACTTTC
CDR3: CASSFNSGANVLTF
D: -
size: once
J: TRBJ2-6
V: TRBV27

DNA: TGTGCCAGCAGCTCAACCGGGACTAGCGGCGGGGAGCTGTTTTTT
CDR3: CASSSTGTSGGELFF
D: TRBD2
size: -
J: TRBJ2-2
V: TRBV11-2

DNA: TGTGCCAGCAGCTTAGGGACCGGGACTAGCTCGCGCGAGCAGTACTTC
CDR3: CASSLGTGTSSREQYF
D: TRBD2
size: -
J: TRBJ2-7
V: TRBV7-8

DNA: TGTGCCAGCAGTGCAGTGGCTAGCTACGAGCAGTACTTC
CDR3: CASSAVASYEQYF
D: -
size: -
J: TRBJ2-7
V: TRBV6-1

DNA: TGTGCCAGCAGCCTCCGAGAGGGAGATACGCAGTATTTT
CDR3: CASSLREGDTQYF
D: -
size: -
J: TRBJ2-3
V: TRBV7-3

DNA: TGTGCCAGCAGCTTAGCTAACCGAGCAGGGGGAACCGCTGAAGCTTTCTTT
CDR3: CASSLANRAGGTAEAFF
D: TRBD1
size: -
J: TRBJ1-1
V: TRBV11-2

DNA: TGTGCCAGCAGCACTGAATTAGCGGGCCTTACGAAAGCTAGCACAGATACGCAGTATTTT
CDR3: CASSTELAGLTKASTDTQYF
D: TRBD2
size: -
J: TRBJ2-3
V: TRBV7-8

DNA: TGCGCCAGCAGTAAACTACAATACACAGATACGCAGTATTTT
CDR3: CASSKLQYTDTQYF
D: -
size: -
J: TRBJ2-3
V: TRBV5-1

DNA: TGCGCCAGCAGCAGAAGCGTGGGCACAGATACGCAGTATTTT
CDR3: CASSRSVGTDTQYF
D: -
size: -
J: TRBJ2-3
V: TRBV5-1

DNA: TGTGCCAGCAGCCCACCGGGATTCTCCTACAATGAGCAGTTCTTC
CDR3: CASSPPGFSYNEQFF
D: -
size: few
J: TRBJ2-1
V: TRBV7-8

DNA: TGCGCCAGCAGCTTCCGGGACTTCCCTGCTACGCAGTATTTT
CDR3: CASSFRDFPATQYF
D: -
size: -
J: TRBJ2-3
V: TRBV5-1

DNA: TGTGCCAGCAGCCCTAGGAATCCAGGGTCTTCATCAGAGACCCAGTACTTC
CDR3: CASSPRNPGSSSETQYF
D: -
size: few
J: TRBJ2-5
V: TRBV7-6

DNA: TGTGCCAGCAGCTTGAGTATCCAAGAGACCCAGTACTTC
CDR3: CASSLSIQETQYF
D: -
size: -
J: TRBJ2-5
V: TRBV7-9

DNA: TGTGCCAGCAGTTTTCCCCGGGGTAGCGGGAGTAATGAGCAGTTCTTC
CDR3: CASSFPRGSGSNEQFF
D: TRBD2
size: -
J: TRBJ2-1
V: TRBV28

DNA: TGTGCCAGCAGGCCAACACAAGGGCTCACCGGGGAGCTGTTTTTT
CDR3: CASRPTQGLTGELFF
D: -
size: few
J: TRBJ2-2
V: TRBV28

DNA: TGTGCCAGCCAAAAGACAGGGGTCCACGAGCAGTACTTC
CDR3: CASQKTGVHEQYF
D: TRBD1
size: -
J: TRBJ2-7
V: TRBV6-1